This record concerns one T cell receptor beta chain sequence. Its antigen is currently not known. Qualities for individual bases were not recorded, and no much larger clone is one base off. Each collaborating institution followed its own protocols to collect whole blood in K2EDTA tubes. For TCRbeta analysis, collaborators shipped samples in one of three forms: frozen whole blood, isolated PBMCs, or DNA extracted from either of those sample types. This sample was taken from a study of blood T cell repertoires in COVID-19 (dated by TCRdb to about 2020). For the wider study: Samples from collaborators originated in the United States, Italy and Spain and spanned both the acute and convalescent phases of COVID-19. Nearly every sample came with metadata listing a de-identified subject ID, COVID-19 status, age in years and sex. Samples were obtained from the ongoing ImmuneRACE study (first 160 participants) and from about 1,300 subjects provided by 6 global collaborators. The material from the prospective study consisted of cDNA or gDNA derived from T cells, B-cell-depleted T cells, or PBMCs. The repertoires were released in a freely available public database intended as a resource for research on the immune response to SARS-CoV-2. Deeply sampled blood TCRbeta repertoires from subjects exposed to, actively infected with, or recovered from COVID-19 were included in the dataset. HLA class I and class II types, where available, came from metadata supplied by the sample provider rather than from assay-based typing. Study-wide findings and limitations: Clinical and demographic metadata were provided uncurated, with the amount varying by source and participant.

The immunoSEQ Assay, a bias-controlled multiplex PCR, was used to amplify TCRbeta CDR3 regions from genomic DNA. The source study handled its data this way. The number of nucleated cells in each sample was estimated by amplification of reference gene primers within the assay. To quantify the absolute abundance of each unique TCRbeta CDR3 rearrangement, sequence reads were collapsed and filtered. For each sample, productive Simpson clonality was calculated as the square root of Simpson's diversity index over productive rearrangements. TCRdb mirrors the immuneACCESS table, restricted to in-frame sequences. Some clones are absent from its copies; in checked studies, under half trace to an unresolved V gene, and the reason for the others is unknown. The D gene and trimming were derived from the DNA, and the V and J assignments and clone size from that table. Counted in this sample were approximately 52,000 clones; over 75% of them appeared once. The ten largest clones represent about 9.4% of the sample.

This clonotype was sampled from a human donor in a cohort sampled during active COVID-19. The sequenced sample consisted of peripheral blood.

The CDR3 here reads CASSFGGGREQYF. The DNA sequence is TGTGCCAGCAGTTTCGGGGGAGGACGAGAGCAGTACTTC. The V and J genes are TRBV27 and TRBJ2-7; a tentative D call is TRBD2 (6 bases match). Trimming at the junction amounts to 3 bases on V and 7 bases on J, and the germline ends lie 13 bases apart. From the cysteine up to the phenylalanine, the CDR3 has a length of 13 residues. Only the CDR3 DNA is retained, 39 bases long and in frame from the first base. CDR1 and CDR2, looked up from the germline V gene (reference sequence), are MNHEY and SMNVEV.